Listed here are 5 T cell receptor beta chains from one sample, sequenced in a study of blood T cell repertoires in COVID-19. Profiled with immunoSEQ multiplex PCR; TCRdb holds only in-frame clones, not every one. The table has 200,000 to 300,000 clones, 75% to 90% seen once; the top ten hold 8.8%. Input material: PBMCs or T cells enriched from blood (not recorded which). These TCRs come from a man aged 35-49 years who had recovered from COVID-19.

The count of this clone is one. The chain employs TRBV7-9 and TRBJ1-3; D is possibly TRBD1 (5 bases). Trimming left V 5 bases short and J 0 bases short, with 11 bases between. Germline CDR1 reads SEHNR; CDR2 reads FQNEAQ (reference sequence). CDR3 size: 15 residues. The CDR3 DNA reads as TGTGCCAGCAGCATGGCAGGGCTCTCTGGAAACACCATATATTTT. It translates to CASSMAGLSGNTIYF.

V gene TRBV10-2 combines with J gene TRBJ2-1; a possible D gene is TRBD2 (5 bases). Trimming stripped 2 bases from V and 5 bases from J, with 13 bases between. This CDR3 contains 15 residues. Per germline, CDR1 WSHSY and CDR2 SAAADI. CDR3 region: CASSEVSAVNNEQFF. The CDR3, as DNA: TGCGCCAGCAGTGAGGTTAGCGCGGTGAACAATGAGCAGTTCTTC.

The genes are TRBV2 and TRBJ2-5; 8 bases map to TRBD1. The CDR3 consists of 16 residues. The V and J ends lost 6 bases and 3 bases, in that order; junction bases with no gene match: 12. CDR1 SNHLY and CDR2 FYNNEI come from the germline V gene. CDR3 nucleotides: TGTGCCAGCAGCTCGCGGACAGGGTATTTAGAAGAGACCCAGTACTTC. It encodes CASSSRTGYLEETQYF.

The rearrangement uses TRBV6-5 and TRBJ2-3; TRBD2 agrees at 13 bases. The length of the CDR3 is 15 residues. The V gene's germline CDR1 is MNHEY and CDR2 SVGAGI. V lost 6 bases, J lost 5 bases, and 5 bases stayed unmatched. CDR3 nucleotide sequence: TGTGCCAGCAGCTCACTAGCGGGGGGGGAAGATACGCAGTATTTT. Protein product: CASSSLAGGEDTQYF.

This CDR3 is CASSAGTSGTVEQFF. The CDR3 DNA follows: TGTGCCAGCAGCGCCGGGACTAGCGGGACGGTTGAGCAGTTCTTC. The J gene is TRBJ2-1, the V gene TRBV7-8, with 13 positions matching TRBD2. The CDR3 extends over 15 amino acids. Germline values: CDR1 SGHVS, CDR2 FQNEAQ. V trimming: 5 bases; J trimming: 9 bases; junction bases outside the gene matches: 7.